This T cell receptor beta chain is drawn from a study of T cell changes during pregnancy in multiple sclerosis. The method was immunoSEQ multiplex PCR; TCRdb's version includes in-frame clones alone and lacks a portion of them. The sample has about 47,000 clones; over 75% are singletons. This clonotype originated in a female donor with multiple sclerosis, enrolled in a pregnancy study. The source was CD8+ T cells from peripheral blood mononuclear cells, collected in the second trimester of pregnancy.

The CDR3 reads CASSPGGSYEQYF. For the CDR3, the DNA is TGTGCCAGCAGCCCGGGTGGCTCCTACGAGCAGTACTTC. V gene TRBV5-4 combines with J gene TRBJ2-7, with D unclear. The length of the CDR3 is 13 residues. The germline V and J ends were trimmed by 4 bases and 0 bases, with 8 bases remaining between them. CDR1 and CDR2 (germline): SGHNT, YYREEE (reference sequence).